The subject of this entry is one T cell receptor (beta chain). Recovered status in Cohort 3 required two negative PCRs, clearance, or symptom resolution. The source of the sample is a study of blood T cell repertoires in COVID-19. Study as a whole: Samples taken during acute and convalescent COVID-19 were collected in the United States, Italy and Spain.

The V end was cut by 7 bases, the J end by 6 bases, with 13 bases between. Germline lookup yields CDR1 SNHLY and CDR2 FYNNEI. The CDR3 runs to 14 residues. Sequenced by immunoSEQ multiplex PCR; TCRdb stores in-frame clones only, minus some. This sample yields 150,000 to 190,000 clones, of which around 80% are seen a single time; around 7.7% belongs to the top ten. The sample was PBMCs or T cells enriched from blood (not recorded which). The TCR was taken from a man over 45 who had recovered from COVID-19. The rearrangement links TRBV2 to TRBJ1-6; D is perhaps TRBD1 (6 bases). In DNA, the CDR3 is TGTGCCAGCATTATGGACAGTAGTAATTCACCCCTCCACTTT. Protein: CASIMDSSNSPLHF. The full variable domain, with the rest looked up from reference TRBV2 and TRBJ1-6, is EPEVTQTPSHQVTQMGQEVILRCVPISNHLYFYWYRQILGQKVEFLVSFYNNEISEKSEIFDDQFSVERPDGSNFTLKIRSTKLEDSAMYFCASIMDSSNSPLHFGNGTRLTVT.